These 14 T cell receptor beta chains were sequenced from one sample in a study of T cell responses to AZD1222 COVID-19 vaccine. Clones were sequenced by immunoSEQ multiplex PCR, and TCRdb holds only the in-frame ones, with some missing. The profile covers roughly 200,000 clones, with over 80% appearing a single time and around 0.96% taken by the ten largest. The sequences come from peripheral blood, collected 28 days after the second dose of the MenACWY control vaccine. Receptors originate from an adult who received the MenACWY meningococcal vaccine as a control.

This sequence joins TRBV3-1 (or the pseudogene TRBV3-2) and TRBJ2-3; the D is unclear. CDR3 length: 15 residues. Germline CDR1 is LGHDT and CDR2 is YNNKEL (reference sequence). The V end was cut by 4 bases, the J end by 5 bases, with 16 bases between. The DNA for the CDR3 is TGTGCCAGCAGCCCGACCGGTCTCCCAAGAGATACGCAGTATTTT. This sequence encodes CASSPTGLPRDTQYF.

The DNA of the CDR3 is TGTGCCAGTGCGACTCAGGCTAGCACAGATACGCAGTATTTT. Translating it yields CASATQASTDTQYF. The chain couples TRBV19 to TRBJ2-3, with D uncertain. The CDR3 contains 14 residues. From germline, CDR1 is LNHDA and CDR2 SQIVND (reference sequence). The V end lost 8 bases, the J end lost 0 bases, and 12 bases lay between the germline ends.

This clone came up once. Other nucleotide sequences in the sample specify the same CDR3. This chain links TRBV27 with TRBJ1-1; 7 bases map to TRBD1. Germline CDR1 reads MNHEY; CDR2 reads SMNVEV (reference sequence). The V segment lost 3 bases and the J segment 2 bases; nucleotides outside the gene matches: 3. The CDR3 totals 14 residues. CDR3 DNA: TGTGCCAGCAGTTTGAGGGGGCCTAACACTGAAGCTTTCTTT. Its translation is CASSLRGPNTEAFF.

The chain employs TRBV29-1 and TRBJ1-1; D remains ambiguous. V lost 4 bases, J lost 0 bases, and 9 bases lay in between. The CDR3 runs 13 residues. Germline V lookup: CDR1 SQVTM, CDR2 ANQGSEA. This CDR3 reads CSVAAAMNTEAFF. The CDR3 DNA reads TGCAGCGTTGCAGCGGCAATGAACACTGAAGCTTTCTTT.

In the case of this clone: Different DNA sequences within this sample yield the same CDR3. The V gene is TRBV15, the J gene TRBJ1-2, with D unresolved. Deletions cut 0 bases from V and 4 bases from J, with 9 bases between. This CDR3 region has 14 residues. CDR1 and CDR2 from the germline V gene are LNHNV and YYDKDF (reference sequence). CDR3 coding DNA: TGTGCCACCAGCAGAGATCAAGGCCCCTATGGCTACACCTTC. Encoded protein: CATSRDQGPYGYTF.

The V call is TRBV5-4, the J call TRBJ1-3; 7 positions match TRBD1. J lost 4 bases, V lost 5 bases, and 12 bases had no gene match. Germline CDR1 reads SGHNT; CDR2 reads YYREEE (reference sequence). The CDR3 spans 16 residues. CDR3 sequence reads: CASSSMDRFDGNTIYF. In DNA form, the CDR3 reads TGTGCCAGCAGTTCGATGGACAGGTTCGACGGAAACACCATATATTTT.

The V call is TRBV7-2, the J call TRBJ2-5; 7 bases agree with TRBD1. Germline assignment: CDR1 SGHTA and CDR2 FQGNSA. The CDR3 loop spans 14 amino acids. V shed 5 bases, J shed 1 base, and the junction held 4 bases outside the gene matches. CDR3 loop: CASSPRDSQETQYF. Here the CDR3 DNA reads TGTGCCAGCAGCCCCCGGGACAGCCAAGAGACCCAGTACTTC.

This chain joins TRBV28 and TRBJ2-2, with D possibly matching TRBD2 (6 bases). CDR3 length equals 15 residues. From germline, CDR1 is MDHEN and CDR2 SYDVKM. V lost 2 bases to trimming and J lost 4 bases, with 11 bases between them. CDR3 in DNA: TGTGCCAGCAGTTTAGGAGGGGCAGGCACCGGGGAGCTGTTTTTT. This codes for CASSLGGAGTGELFF. Drawing the rest from reference TRBV28 and TRBJ2-2, the complete variable domain is DVKVTQSSRYLVKRTGEKVFLECVQDMDHENMFWYRQDPGLGLRLIYFSYDVKMKEKGDIPEGYSVSREKKERFSLILESASTNQTSMYLCASSLGGAGTGELFFGEGSRLTVL.

This clone was recorded once. This chain uses TRBV5-6 with TRBJ1-1; the D is unclear. V was trimmed by 4 bases and J by 5 bases, leaving 12 bases between them. Germline V gene sequence: CDR1 SGHDT, CDR2 YYEEEE. There are 13 residues in the CDR3. The chain's CDR3 is CASSRWGGTEAFF. DNA for the CDR3: TGTGCCAGCAGCCGCTGGGGAGGGACTGAAGCTTTCTTT.

The chain links TRBV4-1 to TRBJ2-3; 9 nucleotides match TRBD1. J gave up 4 bases and V 0 bases, and 5 bases lay outside the gene matches. The length of the CDR3 is 16 residues. CDR1 and CDR2 from the germline V gene are MGHRA and YSYEKL. Here the CDR3 reads CASSQDGTGIADTQYF. The CDR3 nucleotides read TGCGCCAGCAGCCAAGATGGGACAGGGATCGCAGATACGCAGTATTTT.

The J gene is TRBJ1-2, the V gene TRBV5-1, with a possible D match to TRBD1 (5 bases). V shed 4 bases and J shed 0 bases, with 13 bases lying between them. The CDR3 is 15 residues long. CDR1 is SGHRS and CDR2 is YFSETQ in the germline V gene. CDR3 nucleotides: TGCGCCAGCAGCCCCGGGACCACCCCTAACTATGGCTACACCTTC. Protein sequence: CASSPGTTPNYGYTF.

J is TRBJ2-5 and V is TRBV5-1; 7 positions agree with TRBD1. Germline CDR1 SGHRS, CDR2 YFSETQ. This CDR3 spans 14 amino acids. Losses at the gene ends were 3 bases for V and 5 bases for J; bases not matched to a gene: 7. In nucleotides, the CDR3 is TGCGCCAGCAGCTCAGAGGGGGCAGGGGAGACCCAGTACTTC. Translating gives CASSSEGAGETQYF.

The chain has TRBV19 and TRBJ1-5; D gene unclear. Germline CDR1 is LNHDA and CDR2 is SQIVND (reference sequence). V was trimmed by 5 bases and J by 5 bases, leaving 10 bases between them. The CDR3 has 13 residues. For the CDR3, the DNA is TGTGCCAGTAGTCTCGATGCGTATCAGCCCCAGCATTTT. It specifies CASSLDAYQPQHF.

V usage is TRBV30 and J usage is TRBJ1-2; the match to TRBD1 covers 7 bases. The CDR3 has 14 residues. The germline V gene encodes CDR1 GTSNPN and CDR2 SVGIG (reference sequence). The V segment lost 4 bases and the J segment 5 bases; nucleotides outside the gene matches: 10. CDR3 DNA sequence: TGTGCCTGGAATCCCGGCGGCAGGGGGTATGGCTACACCTTC. This gives the protein CAWNPGGRGYGYTF.